Only one count was recorded for the clone carrying this T cell receptor (beta chain). Its target is unknown. Clones were sequenced by immunoSEQ multiplex PCR, and TCRdb holds only the in-frame ones, with some missing. Of more than 400,000 clones in the sample, 90% to 97% are singletons; the top ten hold nearly 0.065%. CD4+ cells were split into CD45RA+ naive and CD45RA-negative memory subsets. The sample comes from a study of shared clonotypes between healthy human individuals. With 1 base clipped from V and 3 bases from J, the junction kept 4 bases outside the gene matches. In germline, CDR1 is SGHVS, CDR2 FQNEAQ. The CDR3 consists of 16 residues. Whole-study results and caveats: Investigators expected sequencing depth to affect clonotype sharing among donors.

This chain connects TRBV7-8 to TRBJ2-1; 9 bases are shared with TRBD2. The receptor was derived from a woman under 40 in good health. Source material: naive CD4+ T cells sorted from blood. Subset of the sample: CD45RA+ positively selected. The CDR3 DNA sequence: TGTGCCAGCAGCTTAGGGCGGGAGGGCCTCTACAATGAGCAGTTCTTC. As protein: CASSLGREGLYNEQFF.